The 9 T cell receptor beta chains given below trace back to one sample, sequenced in a study of shared clonotypes between healthy human individuals. Sequenced by immunoSEQ multiplex PCR; TCRdb stores in-frame clones only, minus some. Found here are hundreds of thousands of clones, about 74% of them singletons; the top ten hold approximately 1.8%. Input material: memory CD4+ T cells sorted from blood. The subset is: CD45RA-negative fraction. The receptors shown here come from a woman aged 25 to 39 in good health.

Remarks on this clone: Other DNA sequences from this sample encode an identical CDR3 as well. The rearrangement joins TRBV28 to TRBJ2-1; D uncertain. The CDR3 spans 14 residues. Germline CDR1 MDHEN, CDR2 SYDVKM. V shed 3 bases and J shed 0 bases, with 6 bases lying between them. DNA for the CDR3: TGTGCCAGCAGTTTTCGGAGCTCCTACAATGAGCAGTTCTTC. It codes for CASSFRSSYNEQFF.

The rearrangement joins TRBV19 to TRBJ1-1; the D is unclear. The V gene's germline CDR1 is LNHDA and CDR2 SQIVND (reference sequence). The V end lost 7 bases, the J end lost 5 bases, and 17 bases lay between the germline ends. The CDR3 totals 14 residues. CDR3 in DNA: TGTGCCAGTAATGAGGGAGGGAGGGAAACTGAAGCTTTCTTT. It codes for CASNEGGRETEAFF.

In its sample, this clone was seen once. The chain couples TRBV19 to TRBJ2-3; 7 nucleotides align to TRBD2. Germline CDR1 is LNHDA and CDR2 is SQIVND (reference sequence). The CDR3 is 16 amino acids. J gave up 4 bases and V 5 bases, and 12 bases lay outside the gene matches. This CDR3 reads CASSPGTAGVSDTQYF. The DNA of the CDR3 is TGTGCCAGTAGTCCCGGTACTGCGGGAGTATCAGATACGCAGTATTTT.

This chain links TRBV11-3 with TRBJ1-3, with D unresolved. In germline, CDR1 is SGHNT, CDR2 YENEEA. The V gene lost 1 base and the J gene lost 0 bases, with 10 bases spanning the gap. This CDR3 has 16 residues. CDR3 sequence (DNA): TGTGCCAGCAGCTTAGGAGGGTCCATCTCTGGAAACACCATATATTTT. This gives the protein CASSLGGSISGNTIYF. The variable domain in full, completed from reference TRBV11-3 and TRBJ1-3, reads EAGVVQSPRYKIIEKKQPVAFWCNPISGHNTLYWYLQNLGQGPELLIRYENEEAVDDSQLPKDRFSAERLKGVDSTLKIQPAELGDSAVYLCASSLGGSISGNTIYFGEGSWLTVV.

This clone was seen a single time. This chain uses TRBV10-3 with TRBJ2-3, with no clear D. The V and J ends lost 4 bases and 3 bases respectively, with 5 bases between them. The CDR3 spans 12 residues. The germline V gene encodes CDR1 ENHRY and CDR2 SYGVKD. The CDR3 spells CAISVETDTQYF. In DNA, the CDR3 is TGTGCCATCAGTGTCGAGACAGATACGCAGTATTTT.

This clone was seen once. The chain employs TRBV6-5 and TRBJ1-6; perhaps TRBD1 as D (6 bases). With 7 bases removed from V and 5 bases from J, the gap between germline ends came to 9 bases. CDR3 size: 13 residues. Germline V gives CDR1 MNHEY, CDR2 SVGAGI. For the CDR3, the DNA is TGTGCCAGCAACAGGGCCAATAATTCACCCCTCCACTTT. Amino acid sequence: CASNRANNSPLHF.

J is TRBJ1-1 and V is TRBV7-2; a weak D match, TRBD1 (6 bases). Germline assignment: CDR1 SGHTA and CDR2 FQGNSA. The CDR3 covers 15 residues. Trimming removed 5 bases at V and 5 bases at J, with 18 bases between. CDR3 amino acids: CASSRIGQLVTEAFF. The CDR3 nucleotides are TGTGCCAGCAGCCGAATAGGACAGTTGGTGACTGAAGCTTTCTTT.

The V and J genes are TRBV9 and TRBJ2-1; 8 positions agree with TRBD2. The germline CDR1 and CDR2 sequences are SGDLS and YYNGEE. J was trimmed by 6 bases and V by 4 bases; bases with no gene match: 3. The CDR3 length is 13 residues. The CDR3 coding sequence is TGTGCCAGCAGCATGAGCGGGAGCAATGAGCAGTTCTTC. Amino acid sequence: CASSMSGSNEQFF.

The V call is TRBV28, the J call TRBJ2-1; 7 bases fit TRBD2. Per germline, CDR1 MDHEN and CDR2 SYDVKM. The CDR3 runs to 16 residues. V shed 6 bases and J 2 bases; nucleotides not matched to a gene: 10. The CDR3 DNA is TGTGCCAGCAGCAACTATTTGACTAGCCCCTACAATGAGCAGTTCTTC. Amino acid sequence: CASSNYLTSPYNEQFF.